The 8 T cell receptor beta chains listed next were all sequenced from one sample in a study of shared clonotypes between healthy human individuals. CD45RO-negative CD8 cells positively selected for CCR7 made up the naive population, which excluded terminally differentiated effector memory CD45RA+ cells. Repertoires were generated with immunoSEQ multiplex PCR, while TCRdb's copy carries only in-frame clones and drops some. The sample yields about 550,000 clones, nearly 97% seen once. What was sequenced was naive CD8+ T cells sorted from blood. These receptors all stem from a woman in her twenties or thirties in good health.

The chain recombines TRBV19 with TRBJ2-1; the D gene is possibly TRBD1 (6 bases). Germline values: CDR1 LNHDA, CDR2 SQIVND (reference sequence). The CDR3 sequence is 14 residues long. Trimming removed 2 bases from V and 10 bases from J, with 15 bases in between. The CDR3 spells CASSIYQGHVEQFF. In DNA, the CDR3 is TGTGCCAGTAGTATATATCAGGGGCACGTGGAGCAGTTCTTC.

The chain has TRBV5-1 and TRBJ1-1; D is uncertain. CDR1 and CDR2 (germline): SGHRS, YFSETQ. This CDR3 contains 16 residues. Trimming cost V 2 bases and J 0 bases, with 14 bases left between them. The DNA of the CDR3 is TGCGCCAGCAGCTTATCGCAGGTGCCCATGAACACTGAAGCTTTCTTT. It codes for CASSLSQVPMNTEAFF.

In DNA, the CDR3 is TGCAGCGCCCAAGGAAACCACAATGAGCAGTTCTTC. This codes for CSAQGNHNEQFF. V is TRBV29-1 and J is TRBJ2-1; no clear D gene. V shed 7 bases and J shed 5 bases, with 12 bases lying between them. CDR1 and CDR2 from the germline V gene are SQVTM and ANQGSEA. This CDR3 comprises 12 residues.

The chain is built from TRBV9 and TRBJ2-3; D may be TRBD1 or TRBD2 (5 bases each). This CDR3 contains 16 residues. Trimming stripped 3 bases from V and 2 bases from J, with 16 bases between. Germline values: CDR1 SGDLS, CDR2 YYNGEE. CDR3 protein: CASSGGRDQFTDTQYF. The DNA for the CDR3 is TGTGCCAGCAGCGGCGGCCGGGACCAATTCACAGATACGCAGTATTTT.

This chain connects TRBV5-1 to TRBJ2-1; 11 positions match TRBD2. Trimming cost V 2 bases and J 7 bases; bases outside gene matches: 5. The CDR3 has 15 residues. Germline CDR1 is SGHRS and CDR2 is YFSETQ. The DNA for the CDR3 is TGCGCCAGCAGCTTCTACACTAGCGGGAGTAATGAGCAGTTCTTC. This codes for CASSFYTSGSNEQFF.

The V call is TRBV4-1, the J call TRBJ1-4; D remains unclear. Germline-derived CDR1 and CDR2 are MGHRA and YSYEKL. The CDR3 runs to 15 residues. Between the trimmed V and J ends, which lost 6 bases and 8 bases, there was a span of 19 bases. The CDR3 region is CASSFRTVLREKLFF. The CDR3 DNA follows: TGCGCCAGCAGTTTCCGGACGGTACTACGGGAAAAACTGTTTTTT.

The chain is built from TRBV11-3 and TRBJ2-3, with 10 bases that match TRBD2. The CDR3 loop spans 20 amino acids. With 1 base clipped from V and 2 bases from J, the junction kept 15 bases outside the gene matches. Per the germline V gene, CDR1 is SGHNT and CDR2 is YENEEA. The CDR3 reads CASSLGGLSPSGSPTDTQYF. The CDR3 nucleotides read TGTGCCAGCAGCTTAGGGGGACTAAGCCCTAGCGGGAGCCCCACAGATACGCAGTATTTT.

J is TRBJ1-4 and V is TRBV4-1, with 7 bases identical to TRBD1. Germline loops: CDR1 MGHRA, CDR2 YSYEKL. The CDR3 sequence is 14 residues long. V shed 4 bases and J 6 bases; nucleotides not matched to a gene: 5. The CDR3 loop is CASSPGTADEKLFF. CDR3 DNA: TGCGCCAGCAGCCCGGGGACAGCGGATGAAAAACTGTTTTTT.